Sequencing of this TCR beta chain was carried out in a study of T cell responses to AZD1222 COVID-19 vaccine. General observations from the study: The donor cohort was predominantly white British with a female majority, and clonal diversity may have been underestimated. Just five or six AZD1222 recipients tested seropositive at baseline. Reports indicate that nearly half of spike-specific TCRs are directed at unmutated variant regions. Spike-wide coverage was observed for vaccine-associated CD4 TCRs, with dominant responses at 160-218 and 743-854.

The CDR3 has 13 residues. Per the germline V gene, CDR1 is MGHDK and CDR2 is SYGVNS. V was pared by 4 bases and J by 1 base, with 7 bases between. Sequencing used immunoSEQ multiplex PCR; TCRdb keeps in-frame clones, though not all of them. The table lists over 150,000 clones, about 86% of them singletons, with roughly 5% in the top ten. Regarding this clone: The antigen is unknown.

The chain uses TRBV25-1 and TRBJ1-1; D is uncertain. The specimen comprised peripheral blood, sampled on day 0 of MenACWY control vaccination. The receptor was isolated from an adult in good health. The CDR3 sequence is CASSAQRNTEAFF. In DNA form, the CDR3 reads TGTGCCAGCAGTGCCCAACGGAACACTGAAGCTTTCTTT.